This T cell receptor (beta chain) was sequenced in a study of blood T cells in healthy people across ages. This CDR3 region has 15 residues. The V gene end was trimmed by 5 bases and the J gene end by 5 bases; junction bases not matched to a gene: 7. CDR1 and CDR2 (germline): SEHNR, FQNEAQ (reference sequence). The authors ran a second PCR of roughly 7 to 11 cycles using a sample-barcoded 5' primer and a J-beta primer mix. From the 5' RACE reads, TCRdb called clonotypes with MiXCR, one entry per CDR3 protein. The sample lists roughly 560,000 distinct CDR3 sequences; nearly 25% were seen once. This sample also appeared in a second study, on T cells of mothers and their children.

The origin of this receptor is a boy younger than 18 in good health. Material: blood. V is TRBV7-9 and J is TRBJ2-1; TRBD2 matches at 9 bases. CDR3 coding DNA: TGTGCCAGCAGCCCTACAGCGGGGGGCGACAATGAGCAGTTCTTC. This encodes CASSPTAGGDNEQFF.